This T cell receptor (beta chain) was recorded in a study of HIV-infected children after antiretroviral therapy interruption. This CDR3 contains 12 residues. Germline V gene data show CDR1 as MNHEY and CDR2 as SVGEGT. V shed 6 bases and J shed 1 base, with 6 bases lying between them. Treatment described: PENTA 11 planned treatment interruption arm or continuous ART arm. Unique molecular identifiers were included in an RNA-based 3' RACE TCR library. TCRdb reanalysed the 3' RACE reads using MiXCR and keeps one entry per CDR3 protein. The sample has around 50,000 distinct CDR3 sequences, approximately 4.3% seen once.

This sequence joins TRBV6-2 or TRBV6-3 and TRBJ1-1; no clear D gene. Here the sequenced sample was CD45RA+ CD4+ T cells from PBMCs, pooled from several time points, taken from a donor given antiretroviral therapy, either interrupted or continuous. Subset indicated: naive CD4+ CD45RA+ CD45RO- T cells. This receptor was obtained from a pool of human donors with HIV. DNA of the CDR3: TGTGCCAGCAGGTACCCGAACACTGAAGCTTTCTTT. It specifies CASRYPNTEAFF.